This is a list of T cell receptor beta chains from one sample in a study of CD8+CD57+ T cells in acquired aplastic anemia. TCRdb re-derived calls from the reads in MiXCR, one entry per CDR3 protein. Of about 160,000 distinct CDR3 sequences listed, around 40% are singletons. The sequencing sample was made of sorted CD4+, CD8+, or CD8+CD57+ T cells (not recorded which) from PBMCs. These receptors came from a human donor in good health. Each CDR3 is given with its conserved first and last residue. Fields, in order: CDR3 DNA, CDR3 protein, clone size, D gene, J gene, V gene. The D gene is left open where the match is weak. The size entry is marked missing in some rows and otherwise reads once, few, many or a size class.

TGTGCCAGCAGCTTTACTGGCCGGAGCACTGAAGCTTTCTTT	CASSFTGRSTEAFF	-	-	TRBJ1-1	TRBV7-9
TGTGCCAGCTTAGGTAGGGACAATGAGCAGTTCTTC	CASLGRDNEQFF	many	-	TRBJ2-1	TRBV6-5
TGCAGTGCTAGAAAACTAGCGGGCAACGAGCAGTACTTC	CSARKLAGNEQYF	-	TRBD2	TRBJ2-7	TRBV20-1
TGCGCCAGCAGAACCTTCGGGGACCCCGGAGGGACCCAGTACTTC	CASRTFGDPGGTQYF	many	-	TRBJ2-5	TRBV5-1
TGCGCCAGCCCCCCCAGGGGCTACAGCTCCTACGAGCAGTACTTC	CASPPRGYSSYEQYF	many	-	TRBJ2-7	TRBV5-1
TGTGCCAGTAGTATGACAGAGAACACTGAAGCTTTCTTT	CASSMTENTEAFF	many	-	TRBJ1-1	TRBV19
TGTGCCAGCAGCTTAGGTCGACTAGGGATCACCTACGAGCAGTACTTC	CASSLGRLGITYEQYF	-	-	TRBJ2-7	TRBV7-8
TGTGCCAGCAGCTTCCCGGGACAGGGCAATCAGCCCCAGCATTTT	CASSFPGQGNQPQHF	many	TRBD1	TRBJ1-5	TRBV7-3
TGTGCCAGTCGGACCGGGACAGTAAATTCACCCCTCCACTTT	CASRTGTVNSPLHF	once	TRBD1	TRBJ1-6	TRBV19
TGTGCCAGTAGTATTCGACTGGGCAGCTCCTACGAGCAGTACTTC	CASSIRLGSSYEQYF	-	-	TRBJ2-7	TRBV19
TGTGCCAGCAGCTGGGACCAGCAAGAGACCCAGTACTTC	CASSWDQQETQYF	-	-	TRBJ2-5	TRBV7-8
TGCAGTGCTAGGGTCGTCACTGAAGCTTTCTTT	CSARVVTEAFF	few	-	TRBJ1-1	TRBV20-1
TGTGCCAGTACTGGGACAGGGGTCGGCAATGAGCAGTTCTTC	CASTGTGVGNEQFF	many	TRBD1	TRBJ2-1	TRBV19
TGCAGTGCTAGAGCGGCCGGGACAGTAGAGACCCAGTACTTC	CSARAAGTVETQYF	-	TRBD1	TRBJ2-5	TRBV20-1
TGTGCCAGCAGCTTAGAAGACAGCGCCTACGAGCAGTACTTC	CASSLEDSAYEQYF	-	-	TRBJ2-7	TRBV4-2
TGTGCCAGCCGCCGGGGTGATGAGCAGTTCTTC	CASRRGDEQFF	-	-	TRBJ2-1	TRBV7-9
TGTGCCAGCAGCCAACAGGGGTTTAGCGGGGAGCTGTTTTTT	CASSQQGFSGELFF	many	TRBD1	TRBJ2-2	TRBV7-2
TGTGCCAGCAGTTTACCAATCCGTGCGATGCCTGAAGCTTTCTTT	CASSLPIRAMPEAFF	few	-	TRBJ1-1	TRBV28